These 20 T cell receptor beta chains were all obtained from the same sample, sequenced in a study of PD-1 blockade in classical Hodgkin lymphoma. Autologous stem cell transplantation was followed by relapse in every patient, and brentuximab vedotin exposure varied. The repertoire was sequenced with immunoSEQ multiplex PCR; TCRdb's copy has only in-frame clones and lacks some. The sample yields 20,000 to 25,000 clones, 80% seen once. The sequences come from peripheral blood mononuclear cells (PBMCs), collected before the second cycle of nivolumab. The receptors stem from a human donor with classical Hodgkin lymphoma.

V is TRBV6-5 and J is TRBJ2-5; 12 nucleotides match TRBD2. Judging by the DNA end, TRBJ2-7 fits better; the J call may be wrong. Germline V gene sequence: CDR1 MNHEY, CDR2 SVGAGI. This CDR3 spans 14 amino acids. Here the CDR3 DNA reads TGTGCCAGCAAACTAGCGGGGGGAGTTCGCGAGCAGTACTTC. This encodes CASKLAGGVREQYF.

The gene calls are TRBV5-4 and TRBJ2-5; D is perhaps TRBD2 (7 bases). Germline V gene data show CDR1 as SGHNT and CDR2 as YYREEE (reference sequence). The ends were cut back, 0 bases at V and 4 bases at J, with 16 bases in the middle. The CDR3 loop spans 16 amino acids. The CDR3 DNA reads TGTGCCAGCAGCTTGGATCCGGGGGGCTTAGGAGAGACCCAGTACTTC. Translating it yields CASSLDPGGLGETQYF.

This chain connects TRBV7-2 to TRBJ2-1; TRBD2 aligns across 14 bases. CDR3 size: 15 residues. Per germline, CDR1 SGHTA and CDR2 FQGNSA. Trimming took 5 bases from V and 10 from J; bases not matched to a gene: 7. CDR3 coding DNA: TGTGCCAGCAGCGAGGGACTAGCGGGAGTGTCAGAGCAGTTCTTC. Translating gives CASSEGLAGVSEQFF.

The chain combines TRBV2 with TRBJ2-7, with unresolved D. This CDR3 region has 11 residues. V dropped 2 bases and J dropped 6 bases, with 5 bases sitting between them. Per germline, CDR1 SNHLY and CDR2 FYNNEI. The CDR3 DNA sequence: TGTGCCAGCAGTGAATTTCTCGAGCAGTACTTC. Protein: CASSEFLEQYF.

The chain employs TRBV5-6 and TRBJ2-7; D ambiguous. The V gene lost 2 bases and the J gene lost 2 bases, with 5 bases spanning the gap. Germline loops: CDR1 SGHDT, CDR2 YYEEEE. There are 12 residues in the CDR3. The CDR3 loop reads CASSFDTYEQYF. CDR3 nucleotide sequence: TGTGCCAGCAGCTTCGACACCTACGAGCAGTACTTC.

This clone has just a few counts. The chain joins TRBV9 to TRBJ1-1; D remains unclear. CDR3 size: 12 residues. Germline V gene sequence: CDR1 SGDLS, CDR2 YYNGEE. V lost 3 bases and J 6 bases, leaving 9 bases between the germline ends. The CDR3 spells CASSGRGPEAFF. The CDR3 region has the DNA TGTGCCAGCAGCGGACGGGGTCCTGAAGCTTTCTTT. Variable domain in full (rest from reference TRBV9 and TRBJ1-1): DSGVTQTPKHLITATGQRVTLRCSPRSGDLSVYWYQQSLDQGLQFLIQYYNGEERAKGNILERFSAQQFPDLHSELNLSSLELGDSALYFCASSGRGPEAFFGQGTRLTVV.

The chain carries TRBV9 and TRBJ2-5, with TRBD2 matching over 8 bases. Losses at the gene ends were 1 base for V and 2 bases for J; bases not matched to a gene: 10. The CDR3 contains 17 residues. The V gene's germline CDR1 is SGDLS and CDR2 YYNGEE. The CDR3 DNA reads as TGTGCCAGCAGCGTAAGCGCGGGGGGTAGCGGACAAGAGACCCAGTACTTC. Amino acid sequence: CASSVSAGGSGQETQYF.

The chain links TRBV28 to TRBJ2-7; 9 nucleotides match TRBD2. The CDR3 has 14 amino acids. Per the germline V gene, CDR1 is MDHEN and CDR2 is SYDVKM. V shed 7 bases and J 3 bases; nucleotides not matched to a gene: 7. CDR3 sequence: CASKWVAGDYEQYF. The CDR3 coding sequence is TGTGCCAGCAAATGGGTAGCGGGAGACTACGAGCAGTACTTC.

In this sample, this clone turned up a few times. The gene calls are TRBV15 and TRBJ2-5; TRBD2 matches 9 bases. J was trimmed by 4 bases and V by 3 bases; bases with no gene match: 6. There are 15 residues in the CDR3. Germline V CDR1 and CDR2: LNHNV, YYDKDF (reference sequence). In DNA, the CDR3 is TGTGCCACCAGCAGGAAGCGGGAGGCGGGAGAGACCCAGTACTTC. This translates into CATSRKREAGETQYF.

J is TRBJ2-1 and V is TRBV28; 10 bases match TRBD2. CDR1 and CDR2 (germline): MDHEN, SYDVKM. The CDR3 is 17 residues long. V shed 6 bases, J shed 9 bases, and the junction held 17 bases outside the gene matches. The CDR3 sequence: CASRQPGLAIRWSEQFF. In DNA, the CDR3 is TGTGCCAGCAGGCAGCCGGGACTAGCGATTAGGTGGTCTGAGCAGTTCTTC.

The chain joins TRBV18 to TRBJ2-1; 7 bases line up with TRBD1. V was clipped by 5 bases and J by 0 bases; unmatched bases: 4. The CDR3 extends over 15 amino acids. The germline gives CDR1 KGHSH, CDR2 LQKENI. The CDR3 DNA reads TGTGCCAGCTCAGCCACAGGGGTCTCCTACAATGAGCAGTTCTTC. Amino acid sequence: CASSATGVSYNEQFF.

The chain carries TRBV19 and TRBJ2-1; 13 bases line up with TRBD2. Germline CDR1 reads LNHDA; CDR2 reads SQIVND (reference sequence). CDR3 length: 16 amino acids. V lost 5 bases, J lost 9 bases, and 10 bases stayed unmatched. The CDR3 loop reads CASSSRTSGGPGEQFF. Here the CDR3 DNA reads TGTGCCAGTAGTTCCCGGACTAGCGGGGGCCCCGGTGAGCAGTTCTTC.

This clone showed up just once. The J gene is TRBJ2-7, the V gene TRBV6-5; TRBD1 matches at 9 bases. With 1 base clipped from V and 3 bases from J, the junction kept 7 bases outside the gene matches. The V gene's germline CDR1 is MNHEY and CDR2 SVGAGI. The CDR3 has 16 residues. CDR3 nucleotide sequence: TGTGCCAGCAGTTACTTTGGACAGGGGTATTTCTACGAGCAGTACTTC. It codes for CASSYFGQGYFYEQYF.

The chain carries TRBV28 and TRBJ2-1; 15 nucleotides agree with TRBD2. This CDR3 region has 15 residues. CDR1 and CDR2 from the germline V gene are MDHEN and SYDVKM. The J segment lost 8 bases and the V segment lost 6 bases, leaving 5 bases of the junction unmatched. The CDR3 sequence is CASSLGTSGRYEQFF. As DNA, the CDR3 is TGTGCCAGCAGCCTTGGGACTAGCGGGAGGTATGAGCAGTTCTTC.

This clone came up a few times. The gene calls are TRBV7-2 and TRBJ2-3; D call uncertain. CDR3 size: 16 residues. Germline CDR1 is SGHTA and CDR2 is FQGNSA. Trimming stripped 3 bases from V and 2 bases from J, with 15 bases between. The CDR3 is CASSLVTQKFTDTQYF. DNA for the CDR3: TGTGCCAGCAGCTTGGTAACCCAGAAATTCACAGATACGCAGTATTTT.

The CDR3 here is CASSSTRTGTGELFF. CDR3 DNA: TGTGCCAGCAGCTCCACCCGGACGGGCACCGGGGAGCTGTTTTTT. The chain links TRBV7-2 to TRBJ2-2; D not resolved. Between the trimmed V and J ends, which lost 4 bases and 4 bases, there was a span of 13 bases. CDR3 length equals 15 residues. Germline assignment: CDR1 SGHTA and CDR2 FQGNSA.

CDR3 DNA sequence: TGTGCCAGCTCACAGTTGGGGGTTGCGAATGAAAAACTGTTTTTT. Its protein product is CASSQLGVANEKLFF. This rearrangement joins TRBV18 to TRBJ1-4; weak D call: TRBD1 (5 bases). From germline, CDR1 is KGHSH and CDR2 LQKENI. This CDR3 is built from 15 residues. Trimming took off 4 bases at V and 5 bases at J, with 14 bases between the two ends.

V usage is TRBV25-1 and J usage is TRBJ2-3; D is perhaps TRBD2 (5 bases). V dropped 3 bases and J dropped 8 bases, with 18 bases sitting between them. Germline V gene data show CDR1 as MGHDK and CDR2 as SYGVNS. The CDR3 contains 15 residues. The CDR3 sequence: CASSERAPHIGTQYF. CDR3 nucleotide sequence: TGTGCCAGCAGTGAGAGGGCGCCCCATATCGGTACGCAGTATTTT.

V gene TRBV5-8 combines with J gene TRBJ2-2; tentatively, D is TRBD1 (6 bases). V was trimmed by 4 bases and J by 4 bases, leaving 14 bases between them. Germline values: CDR1 SGHTS, CDR2 YDEGEE. The CDR3 sequence is 15 residues long. The CDR3 sequence: CASSPQGHLTGELFF. The CDR3 nucleotides read TGTGCCAGCAGCCCACAGGGACACCTCACCGGGGAGCTGTTTTTT. Using reference TRBV5-8 and TRBJ2-2 for the parts outside the CDR3, the full variable domain is EAGVTQSPTHLIKTRGQQATLRCSPISGHTSVYWYQQALGLGLQFLLWYDEGEERNRGNFPPRFSGRQFPNYSSELNVNALELEDSALYLCASSPQGHLTGELFFGEGSRLTVL.

The chain joins TRBV6-5 to TRBJ2-5; D is perhaps TRBD2 (5 bases). V was shortened by 6 bases and J by 1 base, with 15 bases between the two germline ends. The CDR3 loop spans 15 amino acids. CDR1 is MNHEY and CDR2 is SVGAGI in the germline V gene. CDR3 DNA: TGTGCCAGCAGCCCCGGGGTTTTAGGCCAAGAGACCCAGTACTTC. Translation gives CASSPGVLGQETQYF.